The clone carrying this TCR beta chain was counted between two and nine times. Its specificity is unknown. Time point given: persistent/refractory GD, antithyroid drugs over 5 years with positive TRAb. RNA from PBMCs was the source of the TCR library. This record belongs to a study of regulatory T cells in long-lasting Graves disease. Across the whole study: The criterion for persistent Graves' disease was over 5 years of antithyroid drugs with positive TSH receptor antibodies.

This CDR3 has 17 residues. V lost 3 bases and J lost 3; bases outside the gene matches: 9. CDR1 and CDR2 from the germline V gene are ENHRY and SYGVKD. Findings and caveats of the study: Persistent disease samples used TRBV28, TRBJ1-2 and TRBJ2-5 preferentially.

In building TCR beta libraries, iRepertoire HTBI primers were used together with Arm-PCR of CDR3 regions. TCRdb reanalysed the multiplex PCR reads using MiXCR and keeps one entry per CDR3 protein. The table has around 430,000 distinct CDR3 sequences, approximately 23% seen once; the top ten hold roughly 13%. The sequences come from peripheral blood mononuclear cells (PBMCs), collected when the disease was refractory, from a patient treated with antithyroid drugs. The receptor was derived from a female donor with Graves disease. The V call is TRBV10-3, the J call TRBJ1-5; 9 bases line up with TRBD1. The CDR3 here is CAISDPTGGPFNQPQHF. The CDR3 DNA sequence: TGTGCCATCAGTGATCCAACAGGGGGCCCATTCAATCAGCCCCAGCATTTT.